This T cell receptor (beta chain) emerged from a study of metastatic and nonmetastatic thyroid tumors. Study summary: Blood and tumor or nodule tissue repertoires from malignant and benign thyroid patients were compared.

No treatment had been given to any patient before thyroid surgery. Under the authors' procedure: The authors used CDR3 differences across clinicopathological groups to build a distant-metastasis classifier for papillary thyroid cancer. TCRdb re-called the PCR reads through MiXCR. TCRdb's processing, not the authors', yielded these V and J calls. The data contain approximately 20,000 clones, roughly a fifth of them singletons. The sequenced sample consisted of tumor tissue. This sequence originates from a female donor with papillary thyroid cancer or a benign thyroid nodule (not recorded which). Some clones in this sample may be carry-over from other donors' samples.

CDR3 in DNA: TGTGCCACCAGTGAAAAGGGCGGGGGCTCCTACAATGAGCAGTTCTTC. Translation: CATSEKGGGSYNEQFF. The chain carries TRBV24-1 and TRBJ2-1, with TRBD2 matching over 7 bases. Germline V lookup: CDR1 KGHDR, CDR2 SFDVKD. V was clipped by 4 bases and J by 0 bases; unmatched bases: 5. The CDR3 contains 16 residues.